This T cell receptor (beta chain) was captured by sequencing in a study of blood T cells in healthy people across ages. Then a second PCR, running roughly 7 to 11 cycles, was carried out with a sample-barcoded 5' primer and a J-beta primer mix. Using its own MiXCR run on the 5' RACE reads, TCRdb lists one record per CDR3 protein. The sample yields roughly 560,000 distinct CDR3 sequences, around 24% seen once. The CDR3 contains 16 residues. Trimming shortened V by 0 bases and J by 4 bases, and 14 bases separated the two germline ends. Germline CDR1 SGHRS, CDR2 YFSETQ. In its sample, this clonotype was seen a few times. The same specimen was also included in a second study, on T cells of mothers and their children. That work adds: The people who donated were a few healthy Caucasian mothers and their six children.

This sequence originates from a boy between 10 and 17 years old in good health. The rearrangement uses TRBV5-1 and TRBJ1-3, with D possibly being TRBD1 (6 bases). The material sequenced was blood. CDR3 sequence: CASSLEAGALGNTIYF. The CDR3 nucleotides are TGCGCCAGCAGCTTGGAAGCAGGGGCGTTGGGAAACACCATATATTTT.